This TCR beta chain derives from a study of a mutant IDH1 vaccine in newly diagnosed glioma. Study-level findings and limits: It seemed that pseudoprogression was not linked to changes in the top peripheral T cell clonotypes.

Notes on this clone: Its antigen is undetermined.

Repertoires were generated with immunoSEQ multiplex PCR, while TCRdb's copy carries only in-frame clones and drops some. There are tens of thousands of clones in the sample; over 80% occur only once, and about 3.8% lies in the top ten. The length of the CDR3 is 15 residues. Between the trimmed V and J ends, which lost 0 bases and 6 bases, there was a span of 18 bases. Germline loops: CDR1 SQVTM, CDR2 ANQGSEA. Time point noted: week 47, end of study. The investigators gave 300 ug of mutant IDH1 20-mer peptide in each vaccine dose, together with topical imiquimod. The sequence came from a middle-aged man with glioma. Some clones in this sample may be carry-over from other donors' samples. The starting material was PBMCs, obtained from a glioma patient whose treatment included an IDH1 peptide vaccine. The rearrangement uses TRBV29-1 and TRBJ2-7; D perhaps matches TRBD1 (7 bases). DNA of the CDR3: TGCAGCGTTGAAGACCCTACGGGGCAGGGGGGCGAGCAGTACTTC. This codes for CSVEDPTGQGGEQYF.